This T cell receptor beta chain was sequenced during a study of tumor-infiltrating lymphocytes in glioblastoma multiforme. Three nested ARM-PCR rounds with V-beta and C-beta primers built TCRB libraries. TCRdb redid the calling of the multiplex PCR reads with MiXCR, one entry per CDR3 protein. Here the sample spans approximately 20,000 distinct CDR3 sequences, 60% to 80% being singletons. Overall study findings and caveats: Only one glioblastoma patient had TCR and mutation analysis. Clone frequencies may be distorted by unequal TCR transcripts per cell.

Germline CDR1 is SGHAT and CDR2 is FQNNGV. This CDR3 comprises 14 residues. Trimming took 5 bases from V and 2 from J, leaving 12 bases between them. Note on this clonotype: What it recognizes is unknown.

Material for sequencing was peripheral blood. The receptor was derived from a male donor with glioblastoma. The chain combines TRBV11-2 with TRBJ2-5, with a possible D match to TRBD1 (5 bases). The CDR3 here is CASSETGVQETQYF. The DNA for the CDR3 is TGTGCCAGCAGCGAAACAGGAGTGCAAGAGACCCAGTACTTC. Full variable domain (rest looked up from reference TRBV11-2 and TRBJ2-5): EAGVAQSPRYKIIEKRQSVAFWCNPISGHATLYWYQQILGQGPKLLIQFQNNGVVDDSQLPKDRFSAERLKGVDSTLKIQPAKLEDSAVYLCASSETGVQETQYFGPGTRLLVL.